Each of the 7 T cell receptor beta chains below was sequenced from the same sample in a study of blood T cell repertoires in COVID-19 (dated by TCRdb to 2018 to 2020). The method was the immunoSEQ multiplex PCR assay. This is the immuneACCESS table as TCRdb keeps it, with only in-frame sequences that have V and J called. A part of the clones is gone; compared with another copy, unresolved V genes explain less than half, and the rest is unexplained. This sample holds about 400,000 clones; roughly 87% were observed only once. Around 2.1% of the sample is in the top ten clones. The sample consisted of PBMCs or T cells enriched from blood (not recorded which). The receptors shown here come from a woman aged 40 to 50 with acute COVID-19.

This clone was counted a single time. The CDR3 is CASSSVSPRQGNTEAFF. The CDR3 DNA follows: TGTGCCAGCAGCTCCGTATCCCCCCGGCAGGGGAACACTGAAGCTTTCTTT. The chain couples TRBV11-2 to TRBJ1-1, with D possibly matching TRBD1 (5 bases). V was clipped by 4 bases and J by 1 base, with 19 bases between them. CDR1 is SGHAT, CDR2 FQNNGV, per germline. This CDR3 is built from 17 residues. Based on the CDR3 plus reference TRBV11-2 and TRBJ1-1, the full variable domain is EAGVAQSPRYKIIEKRQSVAFWCNPISGHATLYWYQQILGQGPKLLIQFQNNGVVDDSQLPKDRFSAERLKGVDSTLKIQPAKLEDSAVYLCASSSVSPRQGNTEAFFGQGTRLTVV.

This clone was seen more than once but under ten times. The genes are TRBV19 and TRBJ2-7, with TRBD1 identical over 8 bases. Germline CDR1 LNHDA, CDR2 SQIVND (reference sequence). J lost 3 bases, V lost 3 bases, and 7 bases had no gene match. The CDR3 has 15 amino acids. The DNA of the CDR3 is TGTGCCAGTAGTATCGGGCAGGGGGCGTTCTACGAGCAGTACTTC. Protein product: CASSIGQGAFYEQYF.

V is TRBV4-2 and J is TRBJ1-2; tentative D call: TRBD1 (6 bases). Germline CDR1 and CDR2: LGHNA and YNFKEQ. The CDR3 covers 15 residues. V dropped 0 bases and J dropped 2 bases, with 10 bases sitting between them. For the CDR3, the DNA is TGTGCCAGCAGCCAAGATGACAGGAGGAACTATGGCTACACCTTC. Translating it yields CASSQDDRRNYGYTF.

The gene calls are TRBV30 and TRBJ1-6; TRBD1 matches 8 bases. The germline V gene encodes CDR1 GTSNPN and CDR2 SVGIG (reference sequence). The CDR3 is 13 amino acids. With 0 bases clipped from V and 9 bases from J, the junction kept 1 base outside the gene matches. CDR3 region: CAWSVGQVSPLHF. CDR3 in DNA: TGTGCCTGGAGTGTGGGACAGGTTTCACCCCTCCACTTT.

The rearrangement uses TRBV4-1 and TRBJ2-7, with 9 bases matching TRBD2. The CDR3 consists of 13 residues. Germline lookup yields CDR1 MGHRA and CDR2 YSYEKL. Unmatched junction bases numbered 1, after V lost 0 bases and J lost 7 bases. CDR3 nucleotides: TGCGCCAGCAGCCAAGAAAGCGGGAGGGAGCAGTACTTC. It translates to CASSQESGREQYF.

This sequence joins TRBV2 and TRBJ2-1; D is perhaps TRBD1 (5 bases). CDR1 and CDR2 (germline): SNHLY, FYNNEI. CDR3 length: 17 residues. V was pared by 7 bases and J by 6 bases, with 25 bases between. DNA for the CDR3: TGTGCCAGCAAGGGGTCCACGGACACCCCTTTCCTCAATGAGCAGTTCTTC. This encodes CASKGSTDTPFLNEQFF.

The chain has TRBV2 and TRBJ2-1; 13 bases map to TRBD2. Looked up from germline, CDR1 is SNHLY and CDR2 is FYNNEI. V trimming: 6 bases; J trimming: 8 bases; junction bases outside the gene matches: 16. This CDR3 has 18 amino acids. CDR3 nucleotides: TGTGCCAGCAGCTACCGCGGGACACTAGCGGGGGGGCCACATGAGCAGTTCTTC. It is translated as CASSYRGTLAGGPHEQFF.